Below, 24 T cell receptor beta chains from the same sample are listed, as sequenced in a study of response to subunit inactivated influenza vaccine. TCRdb processed the RT-PCR reads anew with MiXCR; each CDR3 protein has one entry. The sample lists fewer than 550,000 distinct CDR3 sequences, roughly 27% occurring once. The sample was CD4+ T cells sorted from PBMCs, taken roughly 5 days after vaccination. These receptors all stem from a man aged 50-59 years who received an inactivated influenza vaccine.

The chain uses TRBV11-2 and TRBJ2-1, with 9 bases identical to TRBD2. There are 19 residues in the CDR3. Unmatched junction bases numbered 10, after V lost 1 base and J lost 0 bases. Germline CDR1 is SGHAT and CDR2 is FQNNGV. Here the CDR3 reads CASSLVGLAGSSSYNEQFF. DNA of the CDR3: TGTGCCAGCAGCTTAGTAGGCCTAGCGGGGTCGAGCTCCTACAATGAGCAGTTCTTC.

About this clonotype: Since a much larger clone is just one base distant, this may be a read error. The rearrangement links TRBV9 to TRBJ2-7; D may be TRBD1 (6 bases). V lost 0 bases and J 9 bases, leaving 22 bases between the germline ends. Looked up from germline, CDR1 is SGDLS and CDR2 is YYNGEE. This CDR3 spans 16 amino acids. CDR3 region: CASSVETKDTETGQYF. The CDR3 DNA follows: TGTGCCAGCAGCGTAGAGACGAAAGACACCGAGACAGGGCAGTACTTC.

The rearrangement links TRBV29-1 to TRBJ2-2; unclear D gene. Germline CDR1 is SQVTM and CDR2 is ANQGSEA. The CDR3 spans 8 residues. CDR3 coding DNA: TGCCACACCGGGGAGCTGTTTTTT. This gives the protein CHTGELFF.

The chain has TRBV10-3 and TRBJ2-7; the D gene is possibly TRBD1 (5 bases). Germline CDR1 is ENHRY and CDR2 is SYGVKD. The V end lost 8 bases, the J end lost 9 bases, and 20 bases lay between the germline ends. The CDR3 has 13 residues. Written as DNA, the CDR3 is TGTGCCATCTCTAATGGGGCCGAAGACGTGCAGTACTTC. Residues: CAISNGAEDVQYF.

This clonotype was counted a few times. V usage is TRBV7-8 and J usage is TRBJ2-3, with 16 bases that match TRBD2. Per the germline V gene, CDR1 is SGHVS and CDR2 is FQNEAQ. This CDR3 region has 18 residues. V gave up 5 bases and J gave up 2 bases; unmatched junction bases: 7. The CDR3 DNA follows: TGTGCCAGCAGCCAACCGGGACTAGCGGGGGGGTACACAGATACGCAGTATTTT. Amino acids: CASSQPGLAGGYTDTQYF.

This sequence joins TRBV10-3 and TRBJ1-4, with 8 bases aligning to TRBD1. The CDR3 contains 15 residues. Germline-derived CDR1 and CDR2 are ENHRY and SYGVKD. Unmatched junction bases numbered 8, after V lost 3 bases and J lost 8 bases. CDR3: CAISDLQGAGEKLFF. Here the CDR3 DNA reads TGTGCCATCAGTGACCTCCAGGGGGCCGGGGAAAAACTGTTTTTT.

This clonotype has just a few counts. The rearrangement uses TRBV7-2 and TRBJ1-1; 7 bases fit TRBD1. Germline trimming cut 8 bases from V and 2 bases from J; bases unmatched to any gene: 11. The CDR3 runs 15 residues. Per germline, CDR1 SGHTA and CDR2 FQGNSA. The CDR3 is CASGKQGNVNTEAFF. The DNA for the CDR3 is TGTGCCAGCGGCAAACAGGGGAATGTAAACACTGAAGCTTTCTTT.

J is TRBJ2-5 and V is TRBV15; 7 nucleotides agree with TRBD1. The ends lost 3 bases at V and 1 base at J; junction bases unmatched: 8. The CDR3 covers 16 residues. From germline, CDR1 is LNHNV and CDR2 YYDKDF (reference sequence). This chain's CDR3 is CATSRSSRQGQETQYF. Here the CDR3 DNA reads TGTGCCACCAGCAGGAGCTCTCGACAGGGCCAAGAGACCCAGTACTTC.

This clonotype was detected a few times. The rearrangement uses TRBV6-1 and TRBJ2-7; D not resolved. CDR1 is MNHNS, CDR2 SASEGT, per germline. V was clipped by 6 bases and J by 2 bases, with 11 bases between them. The CDR3 contains 13 residues. The CDR3 is CASRVSVPYEQYF. CDR3 coding DNA: TGTGCCAGCAGAGTGAGCGTGCCCTACGAGCAGTACTTC.

The chain joins TRBV3-1 to TRBJ2-6, with a possible D match to TRBD2 (5 bases). The CDR3 has 17 amino acids. The germline V gene encodes CDR1 LGHDT and CDR2 YNNKEL (reference sequence). Between the trimmed V and J ends, which lost 0 bases and 1 base, there was a span of 10 bases. For the CDR3, the DNA is TGTGCCAGCAGCCAAGATGAGGGTCCTTCTGGGGCCAACGTCCTGACTTTC. Its protein product is CASSQDEGPSGANVLTF.

The chain carries TRBV20-1 and TRBJ2-2; 12 bases map to TRBD2. This CDR3 spans 17 amino acids. CDR1 is DFQATT and CDR2 is SNEGSKA in the germline V gene (reference sequence). With V trimmed by 0 bases and J by 2 bases, 4 bases remained unmatched. This CDR3 reads CSARDLAGGVNTGELFF. CDR3 bases: TGCAGTGCTAGAGATCTAGCGGGAGGGGTAAACACCGGGGAGCTGTTTTTT.

V and J are TRBV6-2 or TRBV6-3 and TRBJ1-1; 10 nucleotides agree with TRBD1. Germline assignment: CDR1 MNHEY and CDR2 SVGEGT. With V trimmed by 7 bases and J by 4 bases, 9 bases remained unmatched. The CDR3 loop spans 15 amino acids. CDR3 nucleotide sequence: TGTGCCAGCAAGGACCCGGGACAGGGGACCACTGAAGCTTTCTTT. Its translation: CASKDPGQGTTEAFF.

This clonotype was observed a few times. The CDR3 loop reads CASSLLLGQLHQPQHF. CDR3 bases: TGTGCCAGCAGCTTATTACTTGGACAGCTCCATCAGCCCCAGCATTTT. The chain recombines TRBV7-8 with TRBJ1-5, with D possibly matching TRBD1 (6 bases). Trimming removed 2 bases at V and 5 bases at J, with 16 bases between. CDR3 length equals 16 residues. The germline V gene encodes CDR1 SGHVS and CDR2 FQNEAQ.

V usage is TRBV4-2 and J usage is TRBJ2-1; D gene uncertain. CDR1 LGHNA and CDR2 YNFKEQ come from the germline V gene. The CDR3 is 18 residues long. V lost 0 bases and J lost 0, with 15 bases in between. The CDR3 here is CASSQDPTRLSSYNEQFF. The CDR3 DNA is TGTGCCAGCAGCCAAGATCCGACTCGCTTAAGCTCCTACAATGAGCAGTTCTTC.

V usage is TRBV6-2 or TRBV6-3 and J usage is TRBJ2-3, with 10 bases that match TRBD2. Trimming at V came to 6 bases and at J to 2 bases, leaving 17 bases not matched to a gene. The CDR3 length is 19 residues. The germline CDR1 and CDR2 sequences are MNHEY and SVGEGT. Here the CDR3 reads CASRLQTLRLAGVTDTQYF. The CDR3 DNA is TGTGCCAGCAGACTCCAAACCCTACGGCTAGCGGGAGTCACAGATACGCAGTATTTT.

This clonotype was counted between two and nine times. This chain connects TRBV7-9 to TRBJ2-3, with D possibly TRBD2 on 5 matching bases. Trimming removed 5 bases from V and 2 bases from J, with 14 bases in between. CDR1 is SEHNR, CDR2 FQNEAQ, per germline (reference sequence). The CDR3 spans 15 residues. The CDR3: CASSARSGTTDTQYF. Written as DNA, the CDR3 is TGTGCCAGCAGCGCACGGAGCGGAACCACAGATACGCAGTATTTT.

This chain uses TRBV6-5 with TRBJ2-7, with D possibly TRBD1 on 6 matching bases. Germline V gene sequence: CDR1 MNHEY, CDR2 SVGAGI. CDR3 length: 15 residues. V was cut by 0 bases and J by 6 bases, with 15 bases left in between. The CDR3 is CASSYSQGWGLEQYF. CDR3 coding DNA: TGTGCCAGCAGTTACTCTCAGGGTTGGGGGCTCGAGCAGTACTTC.

This clonotype was observed a few times. V and J are TRBV20-1 and TRBJ1-2; no definite D call. Germline lookup yields CDR1 DFQATT and CDR2 SNEGSKA (reference sequence). The length of the CDR3 is 13 residues. V was trimmed by 0 bases and J by 1 base, leaving 6 bases between them. CDR3 in DNA: TGCAGTGCTAGAGATGTTCGTAACTATGGCTACACCTTC. It is translated as CSARDVRNYGYTF.

This rearrangement joins TRBV10-3 to TRBJ2-5; 7 bases fit TRBD2. CDR3 length equals 12 residues. CDR1 is ENHRY and CDR2 is SYGVKD in the germline V gene. V gave up 11 bases and J gave up 2 bases; unmatched junction bases: 5. This CDR3 is CARREGQETQYF. CDR3 DNA: TGTGCCCGCAGGGAGGGTCAAGAGACCCAGTACTTC.

This chain uses TRBV7-2 with TRBJ2-4; 7 bases line up with TRBD1. The J segment lost 7 bases and the V segment lost 5 bases, leaving 11 bases of the junction unmatched. The CDR3 is made up of 15 amino acids. Germline V gives CDR1 SGHTA, CDR2 FQGNSA. DNA for the CDR3: TGTGCCAGCAGCACGACAGGGAATGTTGGTAACATTCAGTACTTC. This sequence encodes CASSTTGNVGNIQYF.

The rearrangement joins TRBV11-2 to TRBJ2-2; D is undetermined. The CDR3 loop spans 13 amino acids. V was trimmed by 5 bases and J by 3 bases, leaving 7 bases between them. Germline V lookup: CDR1 SGHAT, CDR2 FQNNGV. Written as DNA, the CDR3 is TGTGCCAGCAGCCGCTATGACACCGGGGAGCTGTTTTTT. Encoded protein: CASSRYDTGELFF.

This clonotype was recorded only once. This chain links TRBV29-1 with TRBJ2-5, with D uncertain. The germline V gene has CDR1 SQVTM and CDR2 ANQGSEA. The CDR3 covers 13 residues. V was clipped by 6 bases and J by 4 bases, with 15 bases between them. CDR3 sequence: CSVDFRTAETQYF. DNA of the CDR3: TGCAGCGTCGACTTCAGGACCGCAGAGACCCAGTACTTC.

This clonotype was counted a few times. The chain uses TRBV9 and TRBJ2-1; D gene unclear. The V end was cut by 0 bases, the J end by 10 bases, with 8 bases between. This CDR3 is built from 12 residues. Germline V CDR1 and CDR2: SGDLS, YYNGEE. The CDR3 DNA reads as TGTGCCAGCAGCGTAGAACAGACCGAGCAGTTCTTC. Amino acid sequence: CASSVEQTEQFF.

The chain has TRBV7-2 and TRBJ2-7; 12 bases line up with TRBD2. The junction had 4 bases not matched to a gene; V was cut back by 0 bases and J by 4 bases. The V gene's germline CDR1 is SGHTA and CDR2 FQGNSA. The CDR3 has 16 amino acids. In DNA form, the CDR3 reads TGTGCCAGCAGCTTAGCGGTACTAGCGGGAGGTTACGAGCAGTACTTC. It codes for CASSLAVLAGGYEQYF.